This T cell receptor beta chain derives from a study of OX40 agonist ivuxolimab in advanced cancers. Study-wide context: About 44% of patients had received prior checkpoint inhibitor therapy. General study findings and limits: On average, CD8+ T cells showed a greater number of expanded clones than CD4+. At 0.1 to 3.0 mg/kg and by week 6, clonal expansion occurred in CD4+ and CD8+ blood T cells. Researchers did not establish what antigens the expanded peripheral T cells target.

Germline V lookup: CDR1 MDHEN, CDR2 SYDVKM. The germline V and J ends were trimmed by 2 bases and 5 bases, with 9 bases remaining between them. This CDR3 contains 13 residues. The table came from immunoSEQ multiplex PCR; TCRdb's copy has only in-frame clones and leaves some out. The sample lists just under 65,000 clones, 75% to 95% seen once, with approximately 5.6% in the top ten. In the case of this clone: As yet, its antigen is unknown.

The starting material was CD4+ or CD8+ T cells sorted from blood, obtained in a trial of the OX40 agonist ivuxolimab. The chain is built from TRBV28 and TRBJ2-5; D is unresolved. This clonotype was sampled from an adult with an advanced solid tumor such as melanoma, head and neck, liver or kidney cancer. The CDR3 DNA reads TGTGCCAGCAGTTTAGCCCTCCGGGAGACCCAGTACTTC. Translated, it gives CASSLALRETQYF.